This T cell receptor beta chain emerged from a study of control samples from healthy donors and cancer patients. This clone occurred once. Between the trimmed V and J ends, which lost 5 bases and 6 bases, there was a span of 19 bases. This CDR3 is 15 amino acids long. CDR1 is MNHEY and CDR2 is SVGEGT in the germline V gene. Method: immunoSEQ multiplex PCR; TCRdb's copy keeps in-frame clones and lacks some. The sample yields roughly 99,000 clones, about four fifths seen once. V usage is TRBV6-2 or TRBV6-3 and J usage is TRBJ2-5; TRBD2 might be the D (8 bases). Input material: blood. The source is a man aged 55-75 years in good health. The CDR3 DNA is TGTGCCAGCAGTGTGACTAGCGAGGGGGCAAAGACCCAGTACTTC. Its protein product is CASSVTSEGAKTQYF.